This TCR beta chain was sequenced during a study of early T cells in non-severe SARS-CoV-2 infection (dated by TCRdb to the early 2020s). Regarding the study in general: Because TCR sequencing was done on bulk RNA from unsorted whole blood, the alpha and beta chains could not be paired.

The CDR3 covers 13 residues, taking in both the cysteine and the phenylalanine. Only the CDR3 portion is preserved as DNA: 39 bases, with reading frame beginning at the first base. V and J are truncated by 3 bases and 7 bases respectively, leaving an intervening sequence of 12 bases. With regard to this clonotype: Its antigen is still unknown. No base quality values were provided; no much bigger clone lies one nucleotide off.

What the study reported, not specific to this receptor: VDJdb matching was skewed toward anti-spike CD8 responses, so virus-specific expansions were likely underestimated and private and CD4 specificities were missed.

The library was obtained by 5' RACE. TCRdb records NextSeq 500 as the sequencer. In the TCR library protocol, unique molecular identifiers were attached to individual cDNA molecules to correct for PCR bias and sequencing error. Sequencing covered both TCR alpha and beta chains, and within each sample the abundances of alpha and beta sequences were tightly co-correlated. The paper's processing steps were these. Decombinator V4 was used to annotate the V gene, J gene and CDR3 of the TCR sequences. TCRs were defined as expanded if a significant change between any two time points was detected under a Poisson model with p below 0.0001. TCR abundances were normalised to the total number of TCRs sequenced in each sample and reported as counts per million. MAIT TCRs were defined by TRAV1-2 paired with TRAJ12, TRAJ20 or TRAJ33, and iNKT TCRs by TRAV10 paired with TRAJ18. A search of VDJdb, accessed on 1 November 2021, was run for TCRs annotated to CMV, EBV and SARS-CoV-2, with TCRs annotated for multiple antigens excluded. Using fastp at Q25 and MiXCR, TCRdb reprocessed the public reads and kept productive beta chains. Each entry merges the rows of one CDR3 protein and shows their most common DNA and genes. These V and J calls derive from TCRdb rather than the authors' analysis. In all, the sample holds tens of thousands of distinct CDR3 sequences, and 12% of those were seen once. The ten largest clones capture 5% to 8% of the sample.

This was a case-control study nested in a cohort of healthcare workers in London, UK, who had nasopharyngeal swab PCR tests and blood samples taken every week. Healthcare workers were recruited between 23 and 31 March 2020, during the week of the UK lockdown, and were followed weekly for up to roughly 15 weeks. The sample was whole blood. The sequence derives from an adult who was a healthcare worker with PCR-confirmed SARS-CoV-2 infection or an uninfected control (not recorded which). In this chain, TRBV12-3 or TRBV12-4 is recombined with TRBJ1-1, and possibly TRBD1, on 6 matching bases. The base sequence is TGTGCCAGCAGTTTCCGGGGGCAGGGTGAAGCTTTCTTT. Its translation reads: CASSFRGQGEAFF.